The sequence of this T cell receptor (beta chain) was determined in a study of spatial heterogeneity in lung cancer. Study-wide background: The average count in raw reads for each unique TCR and UMI combination exceeded 9.5 appearances.

Notes on the study in general: The study found ubiquitous expanded tumor TCRs in blood more at resection than follow-up.

Individual TCR cDNA molecules each bore their own unique molecular identifier. TCRdb re-called the 5' RACE reads through MiXCR, storing one row per CDR3 protein. The sample includes approximately 25,000 distinct CDR3 sequences, 7% of them seen just once. This clonotype was counted ten times or more. As yet, its antigen is unknown. Germline V gene sequence: CDR1 DFQATT, CDR2 SNEGSKA (reference sequence). This CDR3 is built from 11 residues. Trimming took 7 bases from V and 1 from J, leaving 7 bases between them. The time point denotes: sample taken at primary tumor resection. Sequencing of whole RNA from tumor, nontumor lung or frozen PBMC involved no sorting.

Sequenced material: PBMCs, taken at surgery. This TCR came from a male donor with early-stage non-small cell lung cancer. V usage is TRBV20-1 and J usage is TRBJ2-5; D call uncertain. CDR3 loop: CSGESQETQYF. The CDR3 DNA follows: TGCAGTGGAGAAAGCCAAGAGACCCAGTACTTC.